This T cell receptor beta chain was obtained from a study of blood T cell repertoires in COVID-19. As for the study in general: The United States, Italy and Spain provided the acute and convalescent COVID-19 samples. PBMCs, B-cell-depleted T cells, or T cells were the source of the cDNA or gDNA that made up the material.

Source study methods: Nucleated cell counts were estimated from reference gene primer amplification. TCRdb keeps only in-frame clones here, not all; method: immunoSEQ multiplex PCR. Clone size and V and J calls were adopted from that table, with D and trimming inferred from the DNA. Among roughly 240,000 clones listed, roughly 86% were seen once. Germline CDR1 and CDR2: LGHNT and FRNRAP. CDR3 size: 20 residues. Trimming stripped 3 bases from V and 0 bases from J, with 24 bases between. This chain links TRBV12-5 with TRBJ2-1, with D tentatively TRBD2 (5 bases). Sample: peripheral blood. The receptor was isolated from a man younger than 30 with active or convalescent COVID-19. The CDR3 DNA reads TGTGCTAGTGGTTTCACGGTGGGTGGCGGGCGAGGGCCCTCCTACAATGAGCAGTTCTTC. Its translation: CASGFTVGGGRGPSYNEQFF.